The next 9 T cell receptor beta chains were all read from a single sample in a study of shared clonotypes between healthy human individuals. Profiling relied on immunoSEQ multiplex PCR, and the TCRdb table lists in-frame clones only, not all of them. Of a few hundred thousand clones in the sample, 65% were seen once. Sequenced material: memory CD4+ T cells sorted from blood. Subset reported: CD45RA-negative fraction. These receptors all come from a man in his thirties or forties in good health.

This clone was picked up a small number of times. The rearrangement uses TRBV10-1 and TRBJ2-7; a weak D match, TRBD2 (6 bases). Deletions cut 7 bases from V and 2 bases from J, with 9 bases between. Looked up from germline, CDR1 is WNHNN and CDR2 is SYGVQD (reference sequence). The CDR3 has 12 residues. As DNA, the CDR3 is TGCGCCAGCACGGGACTTACCTACGAGCAGTACTTC. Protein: CASTGLTYEQYF.

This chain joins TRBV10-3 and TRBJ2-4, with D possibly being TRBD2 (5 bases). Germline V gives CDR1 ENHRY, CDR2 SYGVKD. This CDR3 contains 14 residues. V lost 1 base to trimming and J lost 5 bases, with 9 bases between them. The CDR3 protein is CAISEWSSQNIQYF. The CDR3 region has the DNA TGTGCCATCAGTGAGTGGTCTAGCCAAAACATTCAGTACTTC.

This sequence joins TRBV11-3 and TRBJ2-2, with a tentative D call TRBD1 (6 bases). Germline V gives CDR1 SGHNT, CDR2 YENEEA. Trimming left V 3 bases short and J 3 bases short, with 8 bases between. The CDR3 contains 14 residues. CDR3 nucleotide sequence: TGTGCCAGCAGCTTTGGACAGTACACCGGGGAGCTGTTTTTT. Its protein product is CASSFGQYTGELFF.

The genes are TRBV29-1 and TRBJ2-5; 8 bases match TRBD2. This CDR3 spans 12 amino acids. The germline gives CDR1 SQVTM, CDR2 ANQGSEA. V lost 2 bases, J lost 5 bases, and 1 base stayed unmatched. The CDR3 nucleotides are TGCAGCGTTGAACTAGCGGGTGAGACCCAGTACTTC. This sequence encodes CSVELAGETQYF. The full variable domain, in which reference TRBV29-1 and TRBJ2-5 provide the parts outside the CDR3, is SAVISQKPSRDICQRGTSLTIQCQVDSQVTMMFWYRQQPGQSLTLIATANQGSEATYESGFVIDKFPISRPNLTFSTLTVSNMSPEDSSIYLCSVELAGETQYFGPGTRLLVL.

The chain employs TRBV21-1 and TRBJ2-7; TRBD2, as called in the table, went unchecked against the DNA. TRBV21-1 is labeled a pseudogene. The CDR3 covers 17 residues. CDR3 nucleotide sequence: TGTGCCAGCAGCAAAGATAGGCGGGTAGCGGGAGTTTGCGAGCAGTACTTC. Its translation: CASSKDRRVAGVCEQYF.

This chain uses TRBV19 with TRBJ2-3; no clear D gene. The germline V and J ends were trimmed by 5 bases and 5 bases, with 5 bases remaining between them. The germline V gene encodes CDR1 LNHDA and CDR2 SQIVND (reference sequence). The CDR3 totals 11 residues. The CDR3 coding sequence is TGTGCCAGTAGTTACGGAGATACGCAGTATTTT. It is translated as CASSYGDTQYF.

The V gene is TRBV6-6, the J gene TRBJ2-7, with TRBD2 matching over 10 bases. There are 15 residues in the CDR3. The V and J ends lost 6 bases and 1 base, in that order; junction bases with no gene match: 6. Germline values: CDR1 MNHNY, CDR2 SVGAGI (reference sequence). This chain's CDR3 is CASSSGRAWSYEQYF. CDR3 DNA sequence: TGTGCCAGCAGCAGCGGGAGGGCATGGTCCTACGAGCAGTACTTC.

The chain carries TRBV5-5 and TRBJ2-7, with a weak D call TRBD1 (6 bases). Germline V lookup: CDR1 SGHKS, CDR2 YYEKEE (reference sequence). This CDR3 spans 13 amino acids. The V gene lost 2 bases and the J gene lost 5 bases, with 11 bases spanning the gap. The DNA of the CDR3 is TGTGCCAGCAGCTTTAAAGAGGGGGACGAGCAGTACTTC. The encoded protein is CASSFKEGDEQYF.

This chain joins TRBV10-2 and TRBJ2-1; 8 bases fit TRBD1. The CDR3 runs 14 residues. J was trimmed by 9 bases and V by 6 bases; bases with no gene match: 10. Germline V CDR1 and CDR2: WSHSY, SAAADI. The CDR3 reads CASSSTGVWGEQFF. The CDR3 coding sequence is TGCGCCAGCAGCTCGACAGGGGTCTGGGGTGAGCAGTTCTTC.